This T cell receptor (beta chain) comes out of a study of T cells after yellow fever vaccination. Germline CDR1 SGHNT, CDR2 YYREEE (reference sequence). The CDR3 loop spans 13 amino acids. V was pared by 2 bases and J by 6 bases, with 9 bases between. The study, taken as a whole, reports: Of the clonotypes, a small share occurred in both CD4 and CD8 compartments.

The study made its TCR cDNA through 5'RACE template switching. That step introduced a universal primer site along with UMIs. TCRdb recomputed calls from the 5' RACE reads with MiXCR, one row per CDR3 protein. The table includes 300,000 or so distinct CDR3 sequences, 10% to 15% detected once. About this clonotype: Its antigen is undetermined.

The V call is TRBV5-4, the J call TRBJ2-1; D is unclear. This TCR was recovered from a man under 40 who received the YFV17D yellow fever vaccine. The material was CD4+ T cells sorted from PBMCs, obtained 45 days after the yellow fever booster vaccination. The DNA of the CDR3 is TGTGCCAGCAGCTTAACAGTGCTCAATGAGCAGTTCTTC. The encoded protein is CASSLTVLNEQFF.